Below, 4 T cell receptor beta chains from the same sample are listed, as sequenced in a study of T cells after yellow fever vaccination. TCRdb processed the 5' RACE reads anew with MiXCR; each CDR3 protein has one entry. The repertoire holds hundreds of thousands of distinct CDR3 sequences, with around an eighth as singletons. The sequencing here drew on PBMCs, taken on the day of the yellow fever booster vaccination. The receptors derive from a man between 25 and 39 years old who received the YFV17D yellow fever vaccine.

In this sample, this clonotype turned up a few times. This rearrangement joins TRBV20-1 to TRBJ2-7, with no clear D. CDR1 and CDR2 from the germline V gene are DFQATT and SNEGSKA (reference sequence). V lost 3 bases and J 3 bases, leaving 15 bases between the germline ends. This CDR3 has 14 residues. The CDR3 loop is CSARGRAPFYEQYF. DNA of the CDR3: TGCAGTGCTAGGGGCCGAGCTCCCTTCTACGAGCAGTACTTC.

This clonotype has a handful of counts. V gene TRBV4-3 combines with J gene TRBJ2-5, with TRBD1 matching 9 bases. The V gene end was trimmed by 3 bases and the J gene end by 4 bases; junction bases not matched to a gene: 6. The CDR3 is made up of 15 amino acids. The germline gives CDR1 LGHNA, CDR2 YSLEER. The CDR3 coding sequence is TGCGCCAGCAGCCAGGGACAGGGAGGTACAGAGACCCAGTACTTC. Translated, it gives CASSQGQGGTETQYF.

The chain is built from TRBV2 and TRBJ2-3, with 9 bases that match TRBD1. CDR1 SNHLY and CDR2 FYNNEI come from the germline V gene. Trimming at V came to 7 bases and at J to 2 bases, leaving 7 bases not matched to a gene. The CDR3 sequence is 15 residues long. This chain's CDR3 is CASTVGQGNTDTQYF. CDR3 DNA sequence: TGTGCCAGCACCGTCGGACAGGGGAACACAGATACGCAGTATTTT.

The gene calls are TRBV7-2 and TRBJ2-7; 9 bases agree with TRBD1. This CDR3 contains 15 residues. Germline trimming cut 2 bases from V and 5 bases from J; bases unmatched to any gene: 7. Germline lookup yields CDR1 SGHTA and CDR2 FQGNSA. Here the CDR3 DNA reads TGTGCCAGCAGCTTACCGGGACAGGGTCTCCACGAGCAGTACTTC. This sequence encodes CASSLPGQGLHEQYF.